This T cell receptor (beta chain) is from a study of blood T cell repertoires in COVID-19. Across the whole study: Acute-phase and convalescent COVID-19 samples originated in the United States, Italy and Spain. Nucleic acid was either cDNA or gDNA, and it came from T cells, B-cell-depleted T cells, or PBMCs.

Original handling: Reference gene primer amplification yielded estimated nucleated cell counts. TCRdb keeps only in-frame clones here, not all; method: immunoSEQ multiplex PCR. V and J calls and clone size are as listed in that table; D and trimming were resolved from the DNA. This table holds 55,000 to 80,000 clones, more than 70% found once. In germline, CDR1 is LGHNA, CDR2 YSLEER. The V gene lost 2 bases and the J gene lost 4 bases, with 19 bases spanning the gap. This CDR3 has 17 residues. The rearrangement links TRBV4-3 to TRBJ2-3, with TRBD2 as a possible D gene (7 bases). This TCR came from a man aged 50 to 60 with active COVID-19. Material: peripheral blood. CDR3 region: CASSQRWEGGGPDTQYF. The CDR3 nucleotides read TGCGCCAGCAGCCAAAGATGGGAAGGGGGGGGCCCAGATACGCAGTATTTT.